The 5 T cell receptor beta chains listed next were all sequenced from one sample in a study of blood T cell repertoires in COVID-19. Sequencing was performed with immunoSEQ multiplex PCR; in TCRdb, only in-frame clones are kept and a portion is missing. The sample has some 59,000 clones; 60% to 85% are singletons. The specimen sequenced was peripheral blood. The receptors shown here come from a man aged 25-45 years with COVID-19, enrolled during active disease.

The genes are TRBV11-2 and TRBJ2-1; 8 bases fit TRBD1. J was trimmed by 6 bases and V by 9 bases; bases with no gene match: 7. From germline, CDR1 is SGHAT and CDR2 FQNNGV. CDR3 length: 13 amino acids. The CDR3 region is CASGTGEVNEQFF. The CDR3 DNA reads TGTGCCAGTGGGACAGGCGAGGTCAATGAGCAGTTCTTC.

CDR3 DNA sequence: TGTGCCAGCAGTTACTCGGGAGCCACTGAAGCTTTCTTT. It encodes CASSYSGATEAFF. V is TRBV6-5 and J is TRBJ1-1, with unresolved D. This CDR3 region has 13 residues. The germline CDR1 and CDR2 sequences are MNHEY and SVGAGI. The V end lost 0 bases, the J end lost 4 bases, and 6 bases lay between the germline ends.

Here the CDR3 reads CASGSGLAGGHETQYF. For the CDR3, the DNA is TGTGCTAGTGGTTCGGGACTAGCGGGAGGGCATGAGACCCAGTACTTC. The genes are TRBV12-5 and TRBJ2-5, with TRBD2 matching 16 bases. CDR1 LGHNT and CDR2 FRNRAP come from the germline V gene. V lost 4 bases and J lost 5; bases outside the gene matches: 4. The CDR3 sequence is 16 residues long.

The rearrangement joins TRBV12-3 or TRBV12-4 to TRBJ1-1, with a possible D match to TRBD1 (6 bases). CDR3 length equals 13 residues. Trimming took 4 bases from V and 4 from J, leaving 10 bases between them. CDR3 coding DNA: TGTGCCAGCAGTTACCGGACAGCCACTGAAGCTTTCTTT. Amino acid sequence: CASSYRTATEAFF.

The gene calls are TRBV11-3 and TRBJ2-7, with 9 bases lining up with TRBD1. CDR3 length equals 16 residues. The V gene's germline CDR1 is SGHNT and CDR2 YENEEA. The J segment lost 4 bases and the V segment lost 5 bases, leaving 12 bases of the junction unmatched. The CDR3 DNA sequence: TGTGCCAGCAGCCTTGAGAAAACAGGGGGCAAGTACGAGCAGTACTTC. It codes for CASSLEKTGGKYEQYF. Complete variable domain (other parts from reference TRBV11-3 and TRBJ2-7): EAGVVQSPRYKIIEKKQPVAFWCNPISGHNTLYWYLQNLGQGPELLIRYENEEAVDDSQLPKDRFSAERLKGVDSTLKIQPAELGDSAVYLCASSLEKTGGKYEQYFGPGTRLTVT.